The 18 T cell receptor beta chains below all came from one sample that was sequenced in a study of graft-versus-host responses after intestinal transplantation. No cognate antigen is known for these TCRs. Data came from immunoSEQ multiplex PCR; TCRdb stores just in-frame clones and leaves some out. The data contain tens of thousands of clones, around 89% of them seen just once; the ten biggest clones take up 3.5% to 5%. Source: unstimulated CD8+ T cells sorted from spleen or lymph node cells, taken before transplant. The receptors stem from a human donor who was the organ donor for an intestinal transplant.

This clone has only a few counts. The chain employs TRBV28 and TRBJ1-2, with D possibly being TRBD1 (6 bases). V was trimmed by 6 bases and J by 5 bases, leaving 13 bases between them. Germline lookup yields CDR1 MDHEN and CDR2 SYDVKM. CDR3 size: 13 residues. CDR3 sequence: CASSQGGGYGYTF. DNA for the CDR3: TGTGCCAGCAGCCAAGGGGGGGGGTATGGCTACACCTTC.

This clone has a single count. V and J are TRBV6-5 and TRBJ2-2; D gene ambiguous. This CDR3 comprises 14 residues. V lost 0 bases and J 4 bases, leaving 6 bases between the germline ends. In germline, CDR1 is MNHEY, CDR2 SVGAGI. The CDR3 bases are TGTGCCAGCAGTTACTCTGGGCCCACCGGGGAGCTGTTTTTT. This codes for CASSYSGPTGELFF.

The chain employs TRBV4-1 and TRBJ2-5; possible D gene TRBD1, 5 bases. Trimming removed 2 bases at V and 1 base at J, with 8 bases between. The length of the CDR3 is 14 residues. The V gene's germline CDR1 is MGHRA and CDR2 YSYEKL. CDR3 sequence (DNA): TGCGCCAGCAGCCAAAGACAGTTCCAAGAGACCCAGTACTTC. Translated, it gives CASSQRQFQETQYF.

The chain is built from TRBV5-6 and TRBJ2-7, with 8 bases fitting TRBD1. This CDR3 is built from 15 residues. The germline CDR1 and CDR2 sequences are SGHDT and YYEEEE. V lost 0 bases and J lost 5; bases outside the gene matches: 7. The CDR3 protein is CASSLADRVFDEQYV. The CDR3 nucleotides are TGTGCCAGCAGCTTGGCGGACAGGGTCTTCGACGAGCAGTACGTC.

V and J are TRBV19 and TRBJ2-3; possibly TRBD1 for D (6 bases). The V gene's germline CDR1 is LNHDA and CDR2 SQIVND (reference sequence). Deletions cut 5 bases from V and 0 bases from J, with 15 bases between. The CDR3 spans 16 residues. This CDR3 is CASSPRTDFSTDTQYF. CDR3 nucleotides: TGTGCCAGTAGTCCCCGGACAGATTTTAGCACAGATACGCAGTATTTT.

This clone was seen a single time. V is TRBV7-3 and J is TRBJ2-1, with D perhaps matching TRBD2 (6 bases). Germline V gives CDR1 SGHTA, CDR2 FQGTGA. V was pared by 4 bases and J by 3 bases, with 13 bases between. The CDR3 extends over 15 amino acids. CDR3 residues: CASSSTRGNYNEQFF. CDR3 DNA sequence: TGTGCCAGCAGCTCAACCCGCGGGAACTACAATGAGCAGTTCTTC. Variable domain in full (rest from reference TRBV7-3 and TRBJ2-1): GAGVSQTPSNKVTEKGKYVELRCDPISGHTALYWYRQSLGQGPEFLIYFQGTGAADDSGLPNDRFFAVRPEGSVSTLKIQRTERGDSAVYLCASSSTRGNYNEQFFGPGTRLTVL.

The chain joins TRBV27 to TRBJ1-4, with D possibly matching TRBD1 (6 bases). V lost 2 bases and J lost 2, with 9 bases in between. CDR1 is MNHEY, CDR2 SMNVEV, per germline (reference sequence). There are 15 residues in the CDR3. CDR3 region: CASSLNRVTNEKLFF. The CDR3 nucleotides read TGTGCCAGCAGTTTAAACAGGGTCACTAATGAAAAACTGTTTTTT.

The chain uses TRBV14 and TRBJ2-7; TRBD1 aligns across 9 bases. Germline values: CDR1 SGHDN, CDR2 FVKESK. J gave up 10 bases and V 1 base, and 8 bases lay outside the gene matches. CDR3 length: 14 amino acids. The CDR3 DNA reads TGTGCCAGCAGCCAAGCCTACAGGGGGCGAGATCAGTACGTC. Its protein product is CASSQAYRGRDQYV.

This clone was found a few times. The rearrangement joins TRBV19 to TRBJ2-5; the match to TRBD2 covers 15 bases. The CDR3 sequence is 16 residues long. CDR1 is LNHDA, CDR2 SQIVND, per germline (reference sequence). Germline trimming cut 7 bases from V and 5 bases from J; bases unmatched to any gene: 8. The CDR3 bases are TGTGCCAGTAAGGGACTAGCGGGGGGTGATGTGGAGACCCAGTACTTC. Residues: CASKGLAGGDVETQYF.

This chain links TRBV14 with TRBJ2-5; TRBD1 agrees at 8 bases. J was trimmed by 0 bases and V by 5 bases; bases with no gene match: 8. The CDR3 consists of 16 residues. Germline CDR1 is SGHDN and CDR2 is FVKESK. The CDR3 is CASSSRTGQNQETQYF. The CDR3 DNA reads TGTGCCAGCAGCTCGCGGACAGGGCAGAACCAAGAGACCCAGTACTTC.

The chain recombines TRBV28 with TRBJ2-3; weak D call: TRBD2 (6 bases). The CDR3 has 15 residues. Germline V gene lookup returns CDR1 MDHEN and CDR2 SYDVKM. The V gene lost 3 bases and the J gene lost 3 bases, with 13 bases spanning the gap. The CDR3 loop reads CASSFVSGLTDTQYF. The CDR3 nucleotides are TGTGCCAGCAGTTTCGTTAGCGGTTTAACAGATACGCAGTATTTT.

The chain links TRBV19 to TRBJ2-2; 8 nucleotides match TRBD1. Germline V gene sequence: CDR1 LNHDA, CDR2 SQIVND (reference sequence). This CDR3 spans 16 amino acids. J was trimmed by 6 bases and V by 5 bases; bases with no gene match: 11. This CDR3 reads CASSSPGQARAGELFF. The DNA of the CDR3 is TGTGCCAGTAGTTCTCCGGGACAGGCGCGGGCCGGGGAGCTGTTTTTT.

Here the CDR3 reads CASSSGREPGQPQHF. In DNA form, the CDR3 reads TGTGCCAGCAGCTCGGGGAGGGAGCCTGGGCAGCCCCAGCATTTT. The chain joins TRBV7-8 to TRBJ1-5; D gene ambiguous. The CDR3 has 15 amino acids. The V end was cut by 4 bases, the J end by 7 bases, with 17 bases between. Germline assignment: CDR1 SGHVS and CDR2 FQNEAQ.

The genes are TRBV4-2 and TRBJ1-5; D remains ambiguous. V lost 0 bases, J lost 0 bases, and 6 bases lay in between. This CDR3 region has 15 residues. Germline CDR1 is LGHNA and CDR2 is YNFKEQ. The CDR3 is CASSQEEYSNQPQHF. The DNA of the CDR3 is TGTGCCAGCAGCCAAGAGGAGTATAGCAATCAGCCCCAGCATTTT.

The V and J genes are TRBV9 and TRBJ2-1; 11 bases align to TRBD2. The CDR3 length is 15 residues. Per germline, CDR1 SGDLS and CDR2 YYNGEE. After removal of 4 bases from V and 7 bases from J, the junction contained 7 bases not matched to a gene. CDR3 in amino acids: CASSLSGGASNEQFF. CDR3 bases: TGTGCCAGCAGCCTTAGCGGGGGGGCCTCAAATGAGCAGTTCTTC. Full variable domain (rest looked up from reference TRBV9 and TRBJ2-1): DSGVTQTPKHLITATGQRVTLRCSPRSGDLSVYWYQQSLDQGLQFLIQYYNGEERAKGNILERFSAQQFPDLHSELNLSSLELGDSALYFCASSLSGGASNEQFFGPGTRLTVL.

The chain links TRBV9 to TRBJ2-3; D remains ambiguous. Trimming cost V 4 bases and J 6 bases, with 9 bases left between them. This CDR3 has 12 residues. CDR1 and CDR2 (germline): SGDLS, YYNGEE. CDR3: CASSSPRDTQYF. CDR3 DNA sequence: TGTGCCAGCAGCTCGCCGAGGGATACGCAGTATTTT.

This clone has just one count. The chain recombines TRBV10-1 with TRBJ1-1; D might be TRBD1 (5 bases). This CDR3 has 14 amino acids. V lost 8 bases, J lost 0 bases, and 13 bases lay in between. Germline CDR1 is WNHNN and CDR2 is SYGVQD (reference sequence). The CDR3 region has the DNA TGCGCCAGCCAGTCGGCAGGGATGAACACTGAAGCTTTCTTT. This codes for CASQSAGMNTEAFF.

The CDR3 reads CASSPLQGNTGELFF. In nucleotides, the CDR3 is TGCGCCAGCAGCCCACTACAGGGGAACACCGGGGAGCTGTTTTTT. The genes are TRBV4-1 and TRBJ2-2; a weak D match, TRBD1 (6 bases). The length of the CDR3 is 15 residues. The V gene's germline CDR1 is MGHRA and CDR2 YSYEKL. V was cut by 4 bases and J by 1 base, with 10 bases left in between.